This passage covers 21 T cell receptor beta chains from one sample sequenced in a study of blood T cell repertoires in COVID-19. Profiled with immunoSEQ multiplex PCR; TCRdb holds only in-frame clones, not every one. The repertoire holds 100,000 to 150,000 clones, with 88% as singletons. Sequencing was performed on peripheral blood. The receptors originated from a woman of 80 years or more with acute or convalescent COVID-19.

The chain combines TRBV19 with TRBJ1-3; D gene ambiguous. The V gene lost 7 bases and the J gene lost 0 bases, with 16 bases spanning the gap. The CDR3 has 16 amino acids. From germline, CDR1 is LNHDA and CDR2 SQIVND (reference sequence). CDR3 sequence (DNA): TGTGCCAGTACCCCGGAGGCTGGCTCCTCTGGAAACACCATATATTTT. Translating gives CASTPEAGSSGNTIYF.

This chain uses TRBV6-4 with TRBJ2-4; TRBD2 might be the D (5 bases). The CDR3 contains 14 residues. From germline, CDR1 is MRHNA and CDR2 SNTAGT. Trimming removed 3 bases at V and 3 bases at J, with 9 bases between. The CDR3 here is CASSEEGDKNIQYF. Written as DNA, the CDR3 is TGTGCCAGCAGTGAAGAGGGTGACAAAAACATTCAGTACTTC.

The chain carries TRBV5-6 and TRBJ1-6; D unclear. The ends were cut back, 0 bases at V and 0 bases at J, with 10 bases in the middle. Per germline, CDR1 SGHDT and CDR2 YYEEEE. The CDR3 is 17 residues long. For the CDR3, the DNA is TGTGCCAGCAGCTTGGGTGCAAGGAGCTCCTATAATTCACCCCTCCACTTT. This gives the protein CASSLGARSSYNSPLHF.

The V and J genes are TRBV7-2 and TRBJ2-3; D unclear. The CDR3 has 14 amino acids. With 5 bases removed from V and 2 bases from J, the gap between germline ends came to 11 bases. The germline V gene encodes CDR1 SGHTA and CDR2 FQGNSA. CDR3 loop: CASSPTLTTDTQYF. The CDR3 coding sequence is TGTGCCAGCAGCCCTACCCTTACCACAGATACGCAGTATTTT. Variable domain in full (rest from reference TRBV7-2 and TRBJ2-3): GAGVSQSPSNKVTEKGKDVELRCDPISGHTALYWYRQSLGQGLEFLIYFQGNSAPDKSGLPSDRFSAERTGGSVSTLTIQRTQQEDSAVYLCASSPTLTTDTQYFGPGTRLTVL.

This clone was seen a few times. The chain employs TRBV3-1 (or the pseudogene TRBV3-2) and TRBJ2-7; 12 bases match TRBD2. The CDR3 extends over 18 amino acids. The ends lost 2 bases at V and 5 bases at J; junction bases unmatched: 13. Germline V gene data show CDR1 as LGHDT and CDR2 as YNNKEL (reference sequence). The CDR3: CASSQNRLAGGPLHEQYF. CDR3 nucleotide sequence: TGTGCCAGCAGCCAAAATCGTCTAGCGGGGGGGCCGCTCCACGAGCAGTACTTC.

This chain connects TRBV10-1 to TRBJ1-1, with D possibly TRBD1 on 5 matching bases. The germline V gene has CDR1 WNHNN and CDR2 SYGVQD (reference sequence). V was cut by 5 bases and J by 3 bases, with 10 bases left in between. CDR3 length: 13 amino acids. CDR3: CASSRSRDTEAFF. CDR3 nucleotides: TGCGCCAGCAGTAGGAGCAGGGACACTGAAGCTTTCTTT.

The CDR3 here is CASSPGVTDTQYF. The CDR3, as DNA: TGTGCCAGCAGTCCGGGAGTCACAGATACGCAGTATTTT. The J gene is TRBJ2-3, the V gene TRBV12-3 or TRBV12-4, with a weak D call TRBD2 (6 bases). The CDR3 length is 13 residues. Trimming left V 5 bases short and J 2 bases short, with 8 bases between.

The rearrangement joins TRBV18 to TRBJ2-5, with no clear D. This CDR3 is built from 14 residues. Germline CDR1 KGHSH, CDR2 LQKENI. V lost 0 bases and J lost 9, with 14 bases in between. Written as DNA, the CDR3 is TGTGCCAGCTCACCACCGGCCCCCCAAATGGCCCAGTACTTC. Protein product: CASSPPAPQMAQYF. The complete variable domain, with remaining parts taken from reference TRBV18 and TRBJ2-5, reads NAGVMQNPRHLVRRRGQEARLRCSPMKGHSHVYWYRQLPEEGLKFMVYLQKENIIDESGMPKERFSAEFPKEGPSILRIQQVVRGDSAAYFCASSPPAPQMAQYFGPGTRLLVL.

In nucleotides, the CDR3 is TGTGCCAGCAGCCCTACGGGGGGGACTAGCACAGATACGCAGTATTTT. This translates into CASSPTGGTSTDTQYF. The chain carries TRBV7-8 and TRBJ2-3, with TRBD2 identical over 8 bases. The V gene's germline CDR1 is SGHVS and CDR2 FQNEAQ. The trim removed 5 bases at V and 0 bases at J, leaving 7 bases unmatched. This CDR3 has 16 residues.

CDR3: CAIRLAGVNTGELFF. CDR3 DNA sequence: TGTGCCATTCGACTAGCGGGGGTGAACACCGGGGAGCTGTTTTTT. J is TRBJ2-2 and V is TRBV10-3; TRBD2 matches at 12 bases. V lost 9 bases to trimming and J lost 1 base; unmatched junction nucleotides: 3. CDR1 is ENHRY, CDR2 SYGVKD, per germline. This CDR3 spans 15 amino acids.

The chain carries TRBV18 and TRBJ1-1; 9 bases line up with TRBD1. Trimming took 3 bases from V and 4 from J; bases not matched to a gene: 6. The CDR3 totals 15 residues. CDR1 KGHSH and CDR2 LQKENI come from the germline V gene. The CDR3 loop is CASSPKTGGSTEAFF. In DNA, the CDR3 is TGTGCCAGCTCACCGAAGACAGGGGGATCCACTGAAGCTTTCTTT.

This chain uses TRBV7-9 with TRBJ2-3, with D perhaps matching TRBD1 (6 bases). CDR3 length equals 13 residues. Trimming stripped 2 bases from V and 4 bases from J, with 7 bases between. Germline V gene sequence: CDR1 SEHNR, CDR2 FQNEAQ (reference sequence). The CDR3 region is CASSLRTADTQYF. CDR3 DNA: TGTGCCAGCAGCTTAAGGACAGCAGATACGCAGTATTTT.

The gene calls are TRBV5-1 and TRBJ2-7; 9 bases agree with TRBD1. The germline V gene has CDR1 SGHRS and CDR2 YFSETQ. This CDR3 comprises 14 residues. V dropped 6 bases and J dropped 5; count of bases not matched to a gene: 9. This CDR3 is CASKGGTGYHEQYF. The CDR3, as DNA: TGCGCCAGCAAAGGGGGGACAGGGTATCACGAGCAGTACTTC. The variable domain in full, completed from reference TRBV5-1 and TRBJ2-7, reads KAGVTQTPRYLIKTRGQQVTLSCSPISGHRSVSWYQQTPGQGLQFLFEYFSETQRNKGNFPGRFSGRQFSNSRSEMNVSTLELGDSALYLCASKGGTGYHEQYFGPGTRLTVT.

The CDR3 DNA sequence: TGTGCCAGCAGCTCTACCACGACAGGGTTGAATGAGCAGTTCTTC. Protein product: CASSSTTTGLNEQFF. The chain uses TRBV7-9 and TRBJ2-1; 7 bases agree with TRBD1. CDR1 and CDR2 (germline): SEHNR, FQNEAQ (reference sequence). The CDR3 is 15 residues long. Trimming removed 4 bases from V and 7 bases from J; junction bases left unmatched: 10.

This chain joins TRBV28 and TRBJ1-6; D is unclear. Germline-derived CDR1 and CDR2 are MDHEN and SYDVKM. The CDR3 spans 14 residues. The ends were cut back, 5 bases at V and 5 bases at J, with 10 bases in the middle. The CDR3 region has the DNA TGTGCCAGCAGTCTGGCGGCAGATAATTCACCCCTCCACTTT. It codes for CASSLAADNSPLHF.

The chain recombines TRBV3-1 (or the pseudogene TRBV3-2) with TRBJ1-2; perhaps TRBD1 as D (5 bases). Per the germline V gene, CDR1 is LGHDT and CDR2 is YNNKEL (reference sequence). The CDR3 is 16 amino acids. Trimming left V 4 bases short and J 2 bases short, with 17 bases between. The CDR3 loop is CASSLEGAARNYGYTF. Here the CDR3 DNA reads TGTGCCAGCAGCCTTGAAGGGGCAGCCCGAAACTATGGCTACACCTTC.

The V and J genes are TRBV6-2 or TRBV6-3 and TRBJ1-5; 8 nucleotides match TRBD1. Germline CDR1 reads MNHEY; CDR2 reads SVGEGT. The V and J ends lost 5 bases and 6 bases, in that order; junction bases with no gene match: 6. This CDR3 contains 14 residues. This CDR3 reads CASSPGGGGQPQHF. The CDR3 DNA is TGTGCCAGCAGTCCAGGGGGCGGAGGTCAGCCCCAGCATTTT.

This clone was counted only a few times. The CDR3 is CASSLTGQSIGGYTF. In nucleotides, the CDR3 is TGTGCCAGCAGTTTAACCGGACAGTCGATAGGTGGCTACACCTTC. The chain uses TRBV28 and TRBJ1-2; the D gene is possibly TRBD1 (6 bases). Between the trimmed V and J ends, which lost 2 bases and 7 bases, there was a span of 17 bases. This CDR3 is built from 15 residues. CDR1 and CDR2 (germline): MDHEN, SYDVKM.

This clone has a single count. A junction end diverges from the germline sequence, so it may reflect a read error. V is TRBV3-1 (or the pseudogene TRBV3-2) and J is TRBJ2-7; unclear D gene. The CDR3 covers 14 residues. CDR1 LGHDT and CDR2 YNNKEL come from the germline V gene (reference sequence). The CDR3 loop is CASSQWQASPSMNF. The CDR3, as DNA: TGTGCCAGCAGCCAATGGCAGGCCAGCCCCTCGATGAATTTC.

The J gene is TRBJ1-5, the V gene TRBV5-1; tentatively, D is TRBD1 (6 bases). V dropped 4 bases and J dropped 8 bases, with 16 bases sitting between them. This CDR3 comprises 14 residues. Germline V gives CDR1 SGHRS, CDR2 YFSETQ. CDR3 coding DNA: TGCGCCAGCAGCCAGAGGGCAGGGGCTGAGCCCCAGCATTTT. Translating it yields CASSQRAGAEPQHF.

The chain is built from TRBV2 and TRBJ1-1; TRBD1 is a possible D gene (5 bases). Germline V gene sequence: CDR1 SNHLY, CDR2 FYNNEI. Trimming shortened V by 0 bases and J by 2 bases, and 10 bases separated the two germline ends. The CDR3 runs to 15 residues. CDR3 residues: CASSEAQGLNTEAFF. The CDR3, as DNA: TGTGCCAGCAGTGAAGCGCAGGGACTTAACACTGAAGCTTTCTTT.